This entry describes one T cell receptor beta chain. The record originates from a study of T-cell reconstitution after alpha-beta-depleted transplantation in children. Unique molecular identifiers were incorporated into the prepared TCRbeta library. TCRdb redid the calling of the PCR reads with MiXCR, one entry per CDR3 protein. The sample lists about 640,000 distinct CDR3 sequences; approximately 13% were seen once. Germline V lookup: CDR1 SGHTA, CDR2 FQGNSA. Trimming stripped 1 base from V and 2 bases from J, with 10 bases between. The CDR3 sequence is 15 residues long. This receptor was identified in a male patient younger than 18 who had a stem cell transplant for acute myeloid leukemia, so the T cells may come from the graft donor. The chain uses TRBV7-2 and TRBJ2-3; D is unclear. The sequencing here drew on PBMCs, mostly from graft donor cells, taken 360 days after TCRalphabeta/CD19-depleted stem cell transplant. The CDR3 DNA sequence: TGTGCCAGCAGCTTAGGGTCTTTGGCCACAGATACGCAGTATTTT. It is translated as CASSLGSLATDTQYF.